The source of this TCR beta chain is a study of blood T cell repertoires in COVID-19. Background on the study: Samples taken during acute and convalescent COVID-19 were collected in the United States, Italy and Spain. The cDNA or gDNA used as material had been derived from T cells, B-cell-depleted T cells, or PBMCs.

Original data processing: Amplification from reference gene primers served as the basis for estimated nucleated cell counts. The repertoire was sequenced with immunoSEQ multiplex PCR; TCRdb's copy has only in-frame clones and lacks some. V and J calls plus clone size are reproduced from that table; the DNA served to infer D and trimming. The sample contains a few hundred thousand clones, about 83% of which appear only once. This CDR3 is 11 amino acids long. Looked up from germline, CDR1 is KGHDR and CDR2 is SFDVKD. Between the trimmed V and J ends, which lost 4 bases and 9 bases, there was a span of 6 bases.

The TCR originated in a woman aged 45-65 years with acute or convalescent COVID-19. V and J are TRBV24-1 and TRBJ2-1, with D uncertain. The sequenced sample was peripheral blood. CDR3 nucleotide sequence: TGTGCCACCAGTGACGCGATTGAGCAGTTCTTC. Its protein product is CATSDAIEQFF.